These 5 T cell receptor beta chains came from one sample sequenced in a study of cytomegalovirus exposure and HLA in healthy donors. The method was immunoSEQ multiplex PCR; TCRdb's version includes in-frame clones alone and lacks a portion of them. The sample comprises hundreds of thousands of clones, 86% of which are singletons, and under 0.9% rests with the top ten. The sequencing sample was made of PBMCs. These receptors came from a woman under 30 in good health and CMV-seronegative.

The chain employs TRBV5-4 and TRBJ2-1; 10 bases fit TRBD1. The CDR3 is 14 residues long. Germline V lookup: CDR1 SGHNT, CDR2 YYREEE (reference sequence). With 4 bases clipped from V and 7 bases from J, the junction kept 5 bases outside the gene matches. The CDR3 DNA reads TGTGCCAGCAGCACCGGGACAGGGGTAAATGAGCAGTTCTTC. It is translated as CASSTGTGVNEQFF.

Here the CDR3 reads CASSLGPGGYGYTF. As DNA, the CDR3 is TGTGCCAGCAGCCTGGGACCCGGAGGCTATGGCTACACCTTC. This chain links TRBV5-4 with TRBJ1-2; the D gene is possibly TRBD1 (5 bases). V was clipped by 4 bases and J by 4 bases, with 14 bases between them. Germline-derived CDR1 and CDR2 are SGHNT and YYREEE (reference sequence). The CDR3 runs to 14 residues.

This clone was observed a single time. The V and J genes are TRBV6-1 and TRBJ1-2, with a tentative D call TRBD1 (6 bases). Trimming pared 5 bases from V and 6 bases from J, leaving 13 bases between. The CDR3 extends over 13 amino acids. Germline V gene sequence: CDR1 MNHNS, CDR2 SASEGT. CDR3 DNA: TGTGCCAGCAGTTTTAAGGACAGTCATGGCTACACCTTC. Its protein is CASSFKDSHGYTF.

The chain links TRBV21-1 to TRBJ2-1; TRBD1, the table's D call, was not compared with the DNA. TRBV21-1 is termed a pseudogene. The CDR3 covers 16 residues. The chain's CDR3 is CASSNRTGWDPNEQFF. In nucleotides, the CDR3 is TGTGCCAGCAGCAACCGGACAGGCTGGGACCCCAATGAGCAGTTCTTC.

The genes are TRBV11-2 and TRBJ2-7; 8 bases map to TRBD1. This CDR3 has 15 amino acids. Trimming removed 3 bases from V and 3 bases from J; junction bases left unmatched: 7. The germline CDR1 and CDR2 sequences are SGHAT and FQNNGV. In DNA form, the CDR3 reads TGTGCCAGCAGCTTCGGGACAGGAGACTACTACGAGCAGTACTTC. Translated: CASSFGTGDYYEQYF.